This T cell receptor (beta chain) was found in a study of blood T cells in healthy people across ages. General observations from the study: Naive T cell percentage strongly correlated with TCR beta diversity. It was the long-lived donors that had more naive CD4+ cells and higher diversity than aged donors. Roughly linear declines in TCR beta diversity per million T cells occurred with age.

For the second PCR, which ran for 7 to 11 cycles, a sample-barcoded 5' primer and a J-beta primer mix were used. Via MiXCR, TCRdb re-called the 5' RACE reads, giving one row per CDR3 protein. The data show about 1,800,000 distinct CDR3 sequences, roughly 27% seen once. V shed 4 bases and J shed 6 bases, with 15 bases lying between them. This CDR3 spans 14 amino acids. CDR1 and CDR2 (germline): MDHEN, SYDVKM. With regard to this clonotype: What it binds is not known.

The TCR was taken from a woman aged 25 to 39 in good health. The material sequenced was blood. The J gene is TRBJ1-2, the V gene TRBV28; no clear D. This chain's CDR3 is CASSSDGLADGYTF. The CDR3, as DNA: TGTGCCAGCAGTTCCGACGGGCTCGCGGATGGCTACACCTTC.